This T cell receptor (beta chain) came from a study of cytomegalovirus exposure and HLA in healthy donors. Both 60 Vbeta primers and 13 Jbeta primers went into the PCR. The protocol was immunoSEQ multiplex PCR, while the TCRdb copy is restricted to in-frame clones and leaves out a portion. Seen here are 150,000 to 200,000 clones, 80% observed once, and the top ten hold around 7.3%. Germline V gene data show CDR1 as KGHSH and CDR2 as LQKENI. V was clipped by 2 bases and J by 2 bases, with 10 bases between them. There are 14 residues in the CDR3. This clonotype was obtained from a man in his thirties or forties in good health and CMV-seropositive. The chain recombines TRBV18 with TRBJ2-7, with D possibly matching TRBD1 (6 bases). Specimen: PBMCs. The CDR3 DNA reads TGTGCCAGCTCACCATCAGGGGTCCCCTACGAGCAGTACTTC. It encodes CASSPSGVPYEQYF.